A selection of T cell receptor beta chains follows, all from one sample in a study of shared T cell receptors in the human thymus. TCRdb's table, derived via immunoSEQ multiplex PCR, lists solely in-frame clones and lacks some. The sample includes more than 300,000 clones, approximately 95% of them seen just once. Sequences were obtained from thymocytes. The receptors here all came from a human donor. CDR3s include the opening cysteine and the closing phenylalanine or tryptophan. Each record gives: clone size, D gene, V gene, J gene, CDR3 protein, CDR3 DNA. D genes are given only for firm matches. The size entry is marked missing in some rows and otherwise reads once, few, many or a size class.

NA	TRBD2	TRBV27	TRBJ2-1	CASRTSGRPHNEQFF	TGTGCCAGCAGGACTAGCGGGAGGCCCCATAATGAGCAGTTCTTC
NA	TRBD2	TRBV7-2	TRBJ2-1	CASSSKQASGAYNEQFF	TGTGCCAGCAGCTCGAAACAAGCTAGCGGGGCCTACAATGAGCAGTTCTTC
NA	NA	TRBV5-1	TRBJ2-1	CASSYQRHPYNEQFF	TGCGCCAGCAGCTACCAGCGGCACCCCTACAATGAGCAGTTCTTC
NA	TRBD2	TRBV15	TRBJ2-1	CATSRDRGRESSGQFF	TGTGCCACCAGCAGAGATCGAGGGCGGGAGTCGTCGGGGCAGTTCTTC
NA	NA	TRBV5-6	TRBJ2-3	CASSLRRGLSTDTQYF	TGTGCCAGCAGCTTGAGACGGGGCCTCAGCACAGATACGCAGTATTTT
NA	NA	TRBV11-3	TRBJ1-1	CASSHESWKAFF	TGTGCCAGCAGCCACGAGTCCTGGAAAGCTTTCTTT
NA	NA	TRBV2	TRBJ2-3	CASNSPDTQYF	TGTGCCAGCAACTCCCCAGATACGCAGTATTTT
NA	TRBD2	TRBV11-2	TRBJ2-5	CASSLLAGVGETQYF	TGTGCCAGCAGCCTACTAGCGGGAGTCGGGGAGACCCAGTACTTC
NA	TRBD2	TRBV4-1	TRBJ2-3	CASSQGLAGEITDTQYF	TGCGCCAGCAGCCAGGGACTAGCGGGAGAGATCACAGATACGCAGTATTTT
NA	NA	TRBV7-9	TRBJ2-7	CASNPGGDSPHEQYF	TGTGCCAGCAACCCGGGGGGGGACAGCCCCCACGAGCAGTACTTC
NA	TRBD2	TRBV11-2	TRBJ2-2	CASSLDPLREAPDTGELFF	TGTGCCAGCAGCTTAGACCCCCTGCGGGAGGCCCCAGACACCGGGGAGCTGTTTTTT
NA	NA	TRBV5-6	TRBJ1-4	CASSLARRGAEKLFF	TGTGCCAGCAGCTTAGCTCGAAGGGGAGCTGAAAAACTGTTTTTT
NA	TRBD1	TRBV5-6	TRBJ1-3	CASSFKGAEGNTIYF	TGTGCCAGCAGCTTCAAGGGGGCAGAAGGAAACACCATATATTTT
NA	TRBD2	TRBV15	TRBJ2-7	CATSRDHRGSFGGNEQYF	TGTGCCACCAGCAGAGATCATCGCGGGAGCTTCGGGGGGAACGAGCAGTACTTC
few	NA	TRBV10-3	TRBJ1-2	CAISELYPGPYGYTF	TGTGCCATCAGTGAGTTATATCCGGGGCCATATGGCTACACCTTC
NA	NA	TRBV4-1	TRBJ1-5	CASSEPGESNQPQHF	TGCGCCAGCTCGGAGCCGGGGGAGAGCAATCAGCCCCAGCATTTT
NA	TRBD1	TRBV4-1	TRBJ2-1	CASSQPDRGYNEQFF	TGCGCCAGCAGCCAACCGGACAGGGGCTACAATGAGCAGTTCTTC
NA	TRBD2	TRBV7-3	TRBJ2-1	CASSSPSSGRTGEQFF	TGTGCCAGCAGCTCCCCCTCTAGCGGGAGAACGGGGGAGCAGTTCTTC
NA	TRBD1	TRBV4-3	TRBJ1-1	CASSHNAGTGGGNTEAFF	TGCGCCAGCAGCCATAACGCCGGGACAGGGGGCGGTAACACTGAAGCTTTCTTT
NA	TRBD2	TRBV27	TRBJ2-1	CASRRLAGNYNEQFF	TGTGCCAGCAGGAGACTAGCGGGAAATTACAATGAGCAGTTCTTC
once	TRBD2	TRBV10-3	TRBJ2-1	CAISDRGREGPLSEQFF	TGTGCCATCAGTGATCGAGGGCGGGAGGGCCCACTAAGTGAGCAGTTCTTC
NA	NA	TRBV5-5	TRBJ2-7	CASSFYQTAYEQYF	TGTGCCAGCAGCTTTTACCAAACCGCCTACGAGCAGTACTTC
NA	NA	TRBV28	TRBJ2-1	CASTTPAGQDIYNEQFF	TGTGCCAGCACCACTCCGGCCGGGCAGGACATCTACAATGAGCAGTTCTTC
NA	TRBD1	TRBV5-5	TRBJ1-1	CASSLAYRGINTEAFF	TGTGCCAGCAGCTTGGCCTACAGGGGAATAAACACTGAAGCTTTCTTT
NA	NA	TRBV6-5	TRBJ2-1	CASNSGTRGYNEQFF	TGTGCCAGCAATTCCGGGACCCGCGGGTACAATGAGCAGTTCTTC
NA	TRBD1	TRBV28	TRBJ2-3	CASSPRQGRADTQYF	TGTGCCAGCAGTCCGCGACAGGGGCGGGCAGATACGCAGTATTTT
NA	NA	TRBV15	TRBJ2-3	CATAGAGGRWDTQYF	TGTGCCACCGCAGGCGCAGGTGGCCGGTGGGATACGCAGTATTTT
few	NA	TRBV9	TRBJ2-2	CASSVVGQRNTGELFF	TGTGCCAGCAGCGTAGTCGGGCAGCGAAACACCGGGGAGCTGTTTTTT
NA	TRBD1	TRBV7-9	TRBJ2-7	CASSFPGQGSEQYF	TGTGCCAGCAGCTTCCCGGGACAGGGGTCCGAGCAGTACTTC
NA	NA	TRBV30	TRBJ2-7	CAWSGRGRTYEQYF	TGTGCCTGGAGTGGGAGGGGGAGAACCTACGAGCAGTACTTC
NA	NA	TRBV28	TRBJ1-1	CATLTDPNTEAFF	TGTGCCACGCTTACGGACCCGAACACTGAAGCTTTCTTT